The entry below describes one TCR beta chain. This clonotype has a count of ten or more. What antigen it recognizes has not been identified. No qualities accompany the bases; no much larger clone lies one base away. This entry comes from a study of CD8 T cells in ankylosing spondylitis (dated by TCRdb to about 2017). Background on the whole study: T cell receptor beta repertoires were profiled in healthy donors and ankylosing spondylitis patients so that disease-linked TCR variants could be found. The full study cohort comprised some 27 ankylosing spondylitis patients and over 95 healthy donors. Peripheral blood was sampled, and synovial fluid was also collected from ankylosing spondylitis patients. General conclusions and limits of the study: The disease-linked clones were reported to be significantly enriched in matched synovial fluid samples from ankylosing spondylitis patients. A CD8+ phenotype was shown by the disease-linked clones, which were found at relatively low frequencies in peripheral blood. Some motif variants were previously reported in synovial fluid and blood of reactive arthritis patients, suggesting common disease-initiation mechanisms. A TCR beta motif made up of several highly homologous amino acid variants appeared to be characteristic of blood from ankylosing spondylitis patients.

Sequencing used an Illumina HiSeq 2500. Quantitative 5'-RACE with molecular barcodes was the method used to prepare the TCR beta libraries. Under the source paper's analysis protocol: To identify disease-linked TCR variants, a new computational method was used, one built on a probabilistic model of VDJ rearrangement. The raw public data were reprocessed by TCRdb itself: fastp quality trimming at Q25, MiXCR clonotype calling, in-frame beta chains only. Identical CDR3 protein sequences are pooled into one entry, listed with their most common genes and DNA. These V and J calls rely on TCRdb rather than the paper's analysis. Recorded for this sample are fewer than 550,000 distinct CDR3 sequences; 5.3% of them occurred a single time. Clones ranked in the top ten supply roughly 3.5% of the sample. The sample comprised blood, either unsorted or a sorted T cell fraction (not recorded which). The TCR was taken from a male donor with ankylosing spondylitis.

The DNA sequence is as follows: TGCGCCAGCAGCCTCGGACAGGGCTTATTTAGGCGCACTGAAGCTTTCTTT. It specifies CASSLGQGLFRRTEAFF. The chain is made from TRBV5-1 and TRBJ1-1; 8 central bases correspond to TRBD1. The CDR3, cysteine through phenylalanine, is 17 amino acids long. Of the read, only the CDR3 DNA is kept; its 51 bases are in frame from base 1. Looking up the germline V gene yields CDR1 SGHRS and CDR2 YFSETQ. Trimming removed 4 bases from V and 4 bases from J; the gene matches leave 15 bases unexplained.